This TCR beta chain appears in the sequencing data of a study of cytomegalovirus exposure and HLA in healthy donors. Study results and caveats: A later analysis by the authors found several of the most significant clusters apparently linked to common viral pathogens.

On this clone: Antigen unknown.

Germline CDR1 is GTSNPN and CDR2 is SVGIG (reference sequence). V dropped 0 bases and J dropped 3; count of bases not matched to a gene: 5. The CDR3 consists of 14 residues. 60 Vbeta and 13 Jbeta primers were used in PCR. TCRdb's table, derived via immunoSEQ multiplex PCR, lists solely in-frame clones and lacks some. The sample carries 100,000 to 120,000 clones, over 70% recorded once. The chain uses TRBV30 and TRBJ2-7, with 7 bases matching TRBD2. The sample comprised PBMCs. The clonotype was recovered from a woman between 40 and 50 years old in good health and CMV-seropositive. In DNA, the CDR3 is TGTGCCTGGAGTGTAAGTGGGGGGGGCTACGAGCAGTACTTC. This translates into CAWSVSGGGYEQYF.